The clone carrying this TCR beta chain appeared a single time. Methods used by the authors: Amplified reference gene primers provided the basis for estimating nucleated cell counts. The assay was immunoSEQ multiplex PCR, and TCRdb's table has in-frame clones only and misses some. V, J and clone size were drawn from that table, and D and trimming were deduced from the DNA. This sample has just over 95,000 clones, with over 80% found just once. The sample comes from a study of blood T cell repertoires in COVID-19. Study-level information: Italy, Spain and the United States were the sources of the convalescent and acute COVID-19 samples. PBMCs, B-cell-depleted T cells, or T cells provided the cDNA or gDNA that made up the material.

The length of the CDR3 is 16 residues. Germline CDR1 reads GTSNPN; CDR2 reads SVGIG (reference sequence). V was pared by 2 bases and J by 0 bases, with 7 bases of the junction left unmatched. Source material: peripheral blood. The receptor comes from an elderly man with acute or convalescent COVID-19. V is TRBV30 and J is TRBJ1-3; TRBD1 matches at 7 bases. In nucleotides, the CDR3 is TGTGCCTGGAGTCGGGACAGTTTTTCCTCTGGAAACACCATATATTTT. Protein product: CAWSRDSFSSGNTIYF.